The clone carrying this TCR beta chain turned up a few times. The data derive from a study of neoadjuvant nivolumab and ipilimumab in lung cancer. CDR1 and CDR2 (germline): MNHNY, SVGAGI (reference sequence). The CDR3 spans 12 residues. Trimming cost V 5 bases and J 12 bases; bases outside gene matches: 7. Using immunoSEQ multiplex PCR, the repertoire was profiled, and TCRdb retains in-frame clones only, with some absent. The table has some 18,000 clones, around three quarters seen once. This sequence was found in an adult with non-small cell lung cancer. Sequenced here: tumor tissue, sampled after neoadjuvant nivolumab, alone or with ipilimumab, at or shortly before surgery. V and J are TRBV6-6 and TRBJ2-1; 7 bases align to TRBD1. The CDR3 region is CASSIYRDRQFF. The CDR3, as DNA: TGTGCCAGCAGTATTTACCGGGACAGGCAGTTCTTC.